One and the same sample provided the 3 T cell receptor beta chains below, sequenced in a study of shared clonotypes between healthy human individuals (dated by TCRdb to about 2020). Library preparation employed the immunoSEQ multiplex PCR assay. TCRdb obtained this table from immuneACCESS and retained in-frame rearrangements with V and J assigned. These tables miss some clones; where compared with another copy, unresolved V genes account for less than half of the shortfall, and the remainder is unexplained. This sample lists about 1.5 million clones; around 98% were detected once. The leading ten clones occupy roughly 0.4% of the sample. Specimen: naive CD4+ T cells sorted from blood. Reading the label with the study, this specimen's cell subset or site is: CD45RA+ positively selected. The receptors come from a man aged 30-40 years in good health.

On this clone itself: Other nucleotide sequences in the sample specify the same CDR3. The rearrangement links TRBV6-5 to TRBJ2-7; tentatively, D is TRBD2 (5 bases). CDR3 size: 13 residues. In germline, CDR1 is MNHEY, CDR2 SVGAGI. V was shortened by 2 bases and J by 3 bases, with 8 bases between the two germline ends. CDR3 nucleotides: TGTGCCAGCAGTTACCTACGGGGCTACGAGCAGTACTTC. This gives the protein CASSYLRGYEQYF.

The chain links TRBV18 to TRBJ2-4; no clear D gene. This CDR3 region has 15 residues. Trimming took off 5 bases at V and 1 base at J, with 12 bases between the two ends. Germline assignment: CDR1 KGHSH and CDR2 LQKENI. CDR3 residues: CASSAMDGAKNIQYF. The CDR3 region has the DNA TGTGCCAGCTCAGCGATGGACGGGGCCAAAAACATTCAGTACTTC.

The chain employs TRBV5-6 and TRBJ1-5; no reliable D call. Germline values: CDR1 SGHDT, CDR2 YYEEEE. The CDR3 runs 14 residues. V gave up 1 base and J gave up 3 bases, with 8 bases separating them. The CDR3 region has the DNA TGTGCCAGCAGCTTGCCAGGACCCAATCAGCCCCAGCATTTT. As protein: CASSLPGPNQPQHF.